This is a list of T cell receptor beta chains from one sample in a study of post-analysis software for immune sequencing data. TCRdb itself ran the PCR reads through MiXCR, one entry per CDR3 protein. The sample lists hundreds of thousands of distinct CDR3 sequences; about 32% were seen once. Sequenced sample: blood. Every receptor here comes from a girl between 10 and 17 years old with multiple sclerosis. CDR3s include the opening cysteine and the closing phenylalanine or tryptophan. D genes are given only for firm matches. Rows may omit the clone size; those that give it use once, few, many or a size class.

TRBV28	once	.	TRBJ2-1	CASSSSGLAGVRNEQFF	.
TRBV12-3/TRBV12-4	.	TRBD1	TRBJ2-5	CASSLTGGSGETQYF	TGCGCCAGCAGCTTGACAGGGGGCTCCGGGGAGACCCAGTACTTC
TRBV5-1	.	.	TRBJ1-1	CASSSLPLGIDFGAEAFF	TGCGCCAGCAGCTCCCTGCCGCTGGGAATTGACTTCGGCGCTGAAGCTTTCTTT
TRBV2	few	TRBD2	TRBJ2-1	CASRALAGGGGEQFF	TGTGCCAGCAGGGCCCTAGCGGGGGGTGGTGGTGAGCAGTTCTTC
TRBV12-3/TRBV12-4	few	.	TRBJ2-5	CASSLRGTAAETQYF	TGTGCCAGCAGTCTCCGAGGGACCGCGGCAGAGACCCAGTACTTC
TRBV20-1	few	.	TRBJ2-2	CSARPPLFGELFF	TGCAGTGCTAGACCCCCCCTATTTGGGGAGCTGTTTTTT
TRBV7-2	.	.	TRBJ1-1	CASSLDGVSTEAFF	TGTGCCAGCAGCTTAGATGGGGTGAGCACTGAAGCTTTCTTT
TRBV10-2	few	.	TRBJ1-5	CASSVFPGVYSNQPQHF	TGCGCCAGCAGTGTATTTCCAGGGGTCTATAGCAATCAGCCCCAGCATTTT
TRBV20-1	.	.	TRBJ2-1	CSASIRGHEQFF	TGCAGTGCTAGTATCAGGGGCCATGAGCAGTTCTTC
TRBV5-1	.	TRBD2	TRBJ2-5	CASSWGLADETQYF	TGCGCCAGCAGCTGGGGACTAGCGGACGAGACCCAGTACTTC
TRBV7-2	.	.	TRBJ2-7	CASSPDVGGNSYEQYF	TGTGCCAGCAGCCCCGATGTTGGGGGGAACTCCTACGAGCAGTACTTC
TRBV2	.	TRBD1	TRBJ2-3	CAAREPGTGSDTQYF	TGTGCCGCGAGGGAGCCCGGGACAGGGTCGGATACGCAGTATTTT
TRBV11-2	.	.	TRBJ1-1	CASSFAQGFTEAFF	TGTGCCAGCAGCTTCGCTCAGGGGTTCACTGAAGCTTTCTTT
TRBV14	.	TRBD2	TRBJ2-1	CASSQTYGLAGLPNEQFF	TGTGCCAGCAGCCAAACCTACGGACTAGCGGGGCTCCCCAATGAGCAGTTCTTC
TRBV3-1	few	.	TRBJ1-4	CASSQRQWNEKLFF	TGTGCCAGCAGCCAAAGACAGTGGAATGAAAAACTGTTTTTT
TRBV2	few	.	TRBJ2-1	CASSVLGYNEQFF	TGTGCCAGCAGTGTTTTAGGGTACAATGAGCAGTTCTTC
TRBV4-1	few	TRBD1	TRBJ1-3	CASSQPTGLSSGNTIYF	TGCGCCAGCAGCCAGCCGACAGGGTTAAGCTCTGGAAACACCATATATTTT
TRBV4-3	few	TRBD2	TRBJ2-7	CASSQESLAGGPYEQYF	TGCGCCAGCAGCCAAGAAAGTCTAGCGGGAGGGCCCTACGAGCAGTACTTC
TRBV20-1	.	TRBD1	TRBJ2-5	CSAPGTGSLETQYF	TGCAGTGCCCCCGGGACAGGGTCTTTAGAGACCCAGTACTTC
TRBV29-1	many	.	TRBJ2-5	CSVERQQETQYF	TGCAGCGTTGAACGTCAGCAAGAGACCCAGTACTTC
TRBV7-9	.	.	TRBJ1-4	CASSPRGDREKLFF	TGTGCCAGCAGCCCGCGGGGGGATCGGGAAAAACTGTTTTTT
TRBV29-1	.	.	TRBJ2-1	CSVERGAARYNEQFF	TGCAGCGTTGAAAGGGGAGCGGCGCGGTACAATGAGCAGTTCTTC
TRBV7-9	.	.	TRBJ2-7	CASSQRDMGSYEQYF	TGTGCCAGCAGCCAAAGGGACATGGGTTCCTACGAGCAGTACTTC
TRBV20-1	few	TRBD2	TRBJ2-7	CSAVRTSGRGYEQYF	TGCAGTGCTGTAAGGACTAGCGGGAGGGGCTACGAGCAGTACTTC
TRBV6-2/TRBV6-3	.	TRBD1	TRBJ1-5	CASSSPTGWMLQPQHF	TGTGCCAGCAGTTCACCGACAGGGTGGATGTTGCAGCCCCAGCATTTT
TRBV20-1	few	.	TRBJ1-1	CSAGAVNTEAFF	TGCAGTGCCGGGGCAGTGAACACTGAAGCTTTCTTT